This is a list of T cell receptor beta chains from one sample in a study of shared clonotypes between healthy human individuals. Using immunoSEQ multiplex PCR, the repertoire was profiled, and TCRdb retains in-frame clones only, with some absent. The sample comprises over 300,000 clones, roughly 84% of which are singletons, and around 15% rests with the top ten. Source material: memory CD8+ T cells sorted from blood. These receptors all stem from a young man in good health. The conserved cysteine and the conserved F or W are not part of the CDR3 here. The order of the fields is J gene, CDR3 length, clone size, V gene, CDR3 protein. Rows give clone size only sometimes, using once, few, many, or a class for an expanded clone.

>TRBJ2-2|15|.|TRBV7-2
ASSFFRGLSDTGELF
>TRBJ2-3|11|.|TRBV10-3
AISDVTSDTQY
>TRBJ1-1|11|.|TRBV7-9
ASSLDGRNEGF
>TRBJ1-3|14|.|TRBV6-5
ASSYGLPYSGNTIY
>TRBJ1-2|12|.|TRBV6-5
ASSEGLANYGYT
>TRBJ1-5|13|once|TRBV11-2
ASSFTGASNQPQH
>TRBJ2-1|10|.|TRBV29-1
SVRQGEGEQF
>TRBJ2-6|11|.|TRBV12-5
ASGVFGANVLT
>TRBJ2-1|14|.|TRBV6-1
ASSDPQQRGYNEQF
>TRBJ2-5|12|.|TRBV9
ASSVAGAAETQY
>TRBJ2-2|15|once|TRBV4-1
ASSQEGAFGVAGELF